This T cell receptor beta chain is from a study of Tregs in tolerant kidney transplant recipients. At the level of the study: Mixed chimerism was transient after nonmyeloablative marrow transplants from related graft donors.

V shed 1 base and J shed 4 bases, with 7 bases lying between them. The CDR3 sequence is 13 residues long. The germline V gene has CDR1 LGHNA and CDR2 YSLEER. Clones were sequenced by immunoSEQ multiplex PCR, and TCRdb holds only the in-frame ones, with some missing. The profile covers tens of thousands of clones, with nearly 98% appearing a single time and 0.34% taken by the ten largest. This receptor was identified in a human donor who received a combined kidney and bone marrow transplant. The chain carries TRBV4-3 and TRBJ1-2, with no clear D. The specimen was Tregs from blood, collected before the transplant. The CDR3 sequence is CASSQVEGYGYTF. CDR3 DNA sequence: TGCGCCAGCAGCCAAGTCGAGGGCTATGGCTACACCTTC.